The clone carrying this T cell receptor beta chain has a handful of counts. Its antigen is unidentified. This specimen comes from a study of T cells after yellow fever vaccination. The CDR3 runs 15 residues. Trimming shortened V by 2 bases and J by 2 bases, and 10 bases separated the two germline ends. Germline assignment: CDR1 SEHNR and CDR2 FQNEAQ (reference sequence). Study results and limitations: Primary-vaccination clones mostly resurfaced post-booster (about 95% CD4, 85% to 90% CD8). Few clonotypes appeared in both CD4 and CD8 compartments.

Generation of TCR cDNA used 5'RACE template switching (which added a universal primer site and UMIs). TCRdb passed the 5' RACE reads through MiXCR, listing each CDR3 protein once. The table shows approximately 70,000 distinct CDR3 sequences, with less than 8.5% occurring only once. The source of this sequence is a man younger than 30 who received the YFV17D yellow fever vaccine. The source was CD8+ T cells sorted from PBMCs, collected about 49 days after the first yellow fever vaccination. V and J are TRBV7-9 and TRBJ1-5; TRBD1 might be the D (6 bases). The DNA of the CDR3 is TGTGCCAGCAGCTTATTTGCAGGGGGCAATCAGCCCCAGCATTTT. Its protein is CASSLFAGGNQPQHF.